This T cell receptor beta chain was sequenced during a study of somatic mutations in cytotoxic T cells in rheumatoid arthritis. A word on this clone: The antigen remains unidentified.

CDR3 size: 16 residues. Trimming took 1 base from V and 5 from J, leaving 18 bases between them. CDR1 is MNHEY and CDR2 is SMNVEV in the germline V gene (reference sequence). The study's findings and limits: Researchers did not know the antigen targets of the expanded CD8+ clones. For rheumatoid arthritis patients, the slight TRBV07 underrepresentation lacked multiple-comparison adjustment. Some patients, about an eighth of the roughly 65, had a largest CD8+ clone that exceeded 20% of CD8+ cells.

By positive magnetic bead selection, CD4+ and CD8+ cells were isolated, and their purity was checked by flow cytometry. Assay used: immunoSEQ multiplex PCR; TCRdb lists only in-frame clones, some missing. The sample contains some 25,000 clones, 70% to 85% of which appear only once. This TCR was sampled from a woman under 30 in good health. The chain joins TRBV27 to TRBJ2-7; possible D gene TRBD2, 7 bases. The sequenced sample consisted of CD8+ T cells sorted from blood. The CDR3 spells CASSLYGGQSLNEQYF. CDR3 nucleotide sequence: TGTGCCAGCAGTTTATACGGGGGGCAGAGCCTAAACGAGCAGTACTTC.